This T cell receptor (beta chain) was sequenced in a study of neurological immune-mediated disorders. The cDNA was produced through 5'RACE with 10-nucleotide random UMIs. Sequencing of 15-18 subjects in each run yielded over 190 million TCR-beta sequences. TCRdb reanalysed the 5' RACE reads using MiXCR and keeps one entry per CDR3 protein. The sample includes 40,000 to 50,000 distinct CDR3 sequences, 2.5% of them seen just once. The length of the CDR3 is 15 residues. Germline assignment: CDR1 MNHEY and CDR2 SVGAGI. V dropped 6 bases and J dropped 2; count of bases not matched to a gene: 9. This sequence joins TRBV6-5 and TRBJ1-1; 7 bases map to TRBD1. Input material: PBMCs. The receptor's source is a man younger than 45 with multiple sclerosis. The CDR3 spells CASRKLTGANTEAFF. The CDR3 nucleotides are TGTGCCAGCAGGAAACTAACAGGGGCTAACACTGAAGCTTTCTTT.